This passage covers 2 T cell receptor beta chains from one sample sequenced in a study of graft-versus-host responses after intestinal transplantation. Method: immunoSEQ multiplex PCR; TCRdb's copy keeps in-frame clones and lacks some. This repertoire shows roughly 5,000 clones, approximately 30% found once; its top ten account for 5.5% to 7.5%. Irradiated, violet-dye-labeled stimulator cells, around 200,000 in number, were plated with around 200,000 CFSE-labeled responder cells. Sequencing used alloreactive CD8+ T cells from a mixed lymphocyte reaction culture, obtained before intestinal transplant. The sample's subset: CFSE-low proliferating T cells sorted from approximately 6-day pre-transplant mixed lymphocyte reaction (GvH or HvG direction). The origin of the receptors is a human patient who received an intestinal transplant.

The V gene is TRBV5-5, the J gene TRBJ1-1; D ambiguous. V dropped 4 bases and J dropped 5 bases, with 9 bases sitting between them. The germline CDR1 and CDR2 sequences are SGHKS and YYEKEE (reference sequence). The CDR3 has 12 residues. Here the CDR3 DNA reads TGTGCCAGCAGCCAAGGTGAGACTGAAGCTTTCTTT. Its protein is CASSQGETEAFF.

The V and J genes are TRBV9 and TRBJ2-3; 9 bases match TRBD2. The CDR3 length is 18 residues. The ends lost 0 bases at V and 0 bases at J; junction bases unmatched: 8. Germline-derived CDR1 and CDR2 are SGDLS and YYNGEE. The CDR3 DNA reads TGTGCCAGCAGCGTAGATGGTAGCGGGAGATTAAGCACAGATACGCAGTATTTT. Amino acids: CASSVDGSGRLSTDTQYF.